A selection of T cell receptor beta chains follows, all from one sample in a study of T cell changes during pregnancy in multiple sclerosis. Method: immunoSEQ multiplex PCR; TCRdb's copy keeps in-frame clones and lacks some. The sample lists approximately 58,000 clones; around 92% were seen once. The sequencing here drew on peripheral blood, taken in the second trimester of pregnancy. These receptors were collected from a female donor in good health, enrolled as a control in a pregnancy study. Each CDR3 is given with its conserved first and last residue. Each record gives: D gene, J gene, clone size, V gene, CDR3 DNA, CDR3 protein. The D gene is left open where the match is weak. Not every row has a clone size; where given, it reads once, few, many or a size class.

d_gene: TRBD2
j_gene: TRBJ2-7
abundance: NA
v_gene: TRBV11-2
CDR3nt: TGTGCCAGCAGCTATGGTCTCGCAGCGGGACTAGCGAACTCCTACGAGCAGTACTTC
CDR3aa: CASSYGLAAGLANSYEQYF

d_gene: TRBD1
j_gene: TRBJ2-5
abundance: NA
v_gene: TRBV11-3
CDR3nt: TGTGCCAGACGAATACTTCCGGGACAGGCCCAAGAGACCCAGTACTTC
CDR3aa: CARRILPGQAQETQYF

d_gene: NA
j_gene: TRBJ1-4
abundance: NA
v_gene: TRBV4-3
CDR3nt: TGCGCCAGCAGCCAAGATGTCAGGGTGAATGAAAAACTGTTTTTT
CDR3aa: CASSQDVRVNEKLFF

d_gene: NA
j_gene: TRBJ1-5
abundance: NA
v_gene: TRBV19
CDR3nt: TGTGCCAGTAGATCTCTAGACAGGCGGTGGGACCAGCCCCAGCATTTT
CDR3aa: CASRSLDRRWDQPQHF

d_gene: TRBD2
j_gene: TRBJ2-1
abundance: once
v_gene: TRBV10-3
CDR3nt: TGTGCCGCCGGGGCTGCGAGCGGGGGGTCCTACAATGAGCAGTTCTTC
CDR3aa: CAAGAASGGSYNEQFF

d_gene: TRBD1
j_gene: TRBJ1-5
abundance: NA
v_gene: TRBV19
CDR3nt: TGTGCCAGTAAACAGGGGGGGTCCCAGCCCCAGCATTTT
CDR3aa: CASKQGGSQPQHF

d_gene: TRBD1
j_gene: TRBJ1-2
abundance: NA
v_gene: TRBV7-2
CDR3nt: TGTGCCAGCAGCTCCGCAGGGGGTAACTATGGCTACACCTTC
CDR3aa: CASSSAGGNYGYTF

d_gene: TRBD2
j_gene: TRBJ2-3
abundance: NA
v_gene: TRBV19
CDR3nt: TGTGCCAGTAGTTCCCCCGGGACTAGCGGGGGCACAGATACGCAGTATTTT
CDR3aa: CASSSPGTSGGTDTQYF

d_gene: NA
j_gene: TRBJ2-2
abundance: NA
v_gene: TRBV7-3
CDR3nt: TGTGCCAGCAGACAGGGCATAGACACCGGGGAGCTGTTTTTT
CDR3aa: CASRQGIDTGELFF

d_gene: TRBD1
j_gene: TRBJ2-3
abundance: NA
v_gene: TRBV28
CDR3nt: TGTGCCAGCCTGACAGGGATCACAGATACGCAGTATTTT
CDR3aa: CASLTGITDTQYF

d_gene: NA
j_gene: TRBJ2-7
abundance: NA
v_gene: TRBV27
CDR3nt: TGTGCCAGCAGTCCCCACGGTCTTACTAGCCTCGACGAGCAGTACTTC
CDR3aa: CASSPHGLTSLDEQYF